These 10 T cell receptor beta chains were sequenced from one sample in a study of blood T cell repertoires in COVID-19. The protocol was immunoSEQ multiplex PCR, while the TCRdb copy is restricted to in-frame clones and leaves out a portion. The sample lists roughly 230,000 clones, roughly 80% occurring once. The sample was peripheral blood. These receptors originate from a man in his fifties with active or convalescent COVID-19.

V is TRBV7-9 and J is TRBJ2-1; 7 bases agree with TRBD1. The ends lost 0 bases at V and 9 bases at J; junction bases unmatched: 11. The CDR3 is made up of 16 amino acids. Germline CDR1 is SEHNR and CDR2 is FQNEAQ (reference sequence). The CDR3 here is CASSLADRGPTGEQFF. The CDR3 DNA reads TGTGCCAGCAGCTTAGCGGATAGGGGGCCCACCGGTGAGCAGTTCTTC.

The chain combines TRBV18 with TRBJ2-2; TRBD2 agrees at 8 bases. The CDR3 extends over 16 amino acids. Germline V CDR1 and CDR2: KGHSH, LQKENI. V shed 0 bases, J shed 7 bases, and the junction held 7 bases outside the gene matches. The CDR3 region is CASSPPRSGSGGELFF. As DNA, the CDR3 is TGTGCCAGCTCACCACCGCGGAGCGGGAGTGGCGGGGAGCTGTTTTTT.

The CDR3 reads CASSQDTTGVSGNTIYF. The CDR3 DNA reads TGCGCCAGCAGCCAAGACACGACAGGGGTTTCTGGAAACACCATATATTTT. The chain employs TRBV4-1 and TRBJ1-3; 8 bases agree with TRBD1. Trimming cost V 0 bases and J 1 base; bases outside gene matches: 5. The CDR3 has 17 amino acids. Germline CDR1 MGHRA, CDR2 YSYEKL.

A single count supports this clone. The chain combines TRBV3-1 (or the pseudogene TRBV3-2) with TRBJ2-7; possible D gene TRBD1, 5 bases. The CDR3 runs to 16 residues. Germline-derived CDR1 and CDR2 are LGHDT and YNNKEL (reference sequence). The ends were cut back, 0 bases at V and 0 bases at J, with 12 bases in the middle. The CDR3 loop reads CASSQDQAGPSYEQYF. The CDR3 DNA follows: TGTGCCAGCAGCCAAGATCAAGCAGGGCCCTCCTACGAGCAGTACTTC.

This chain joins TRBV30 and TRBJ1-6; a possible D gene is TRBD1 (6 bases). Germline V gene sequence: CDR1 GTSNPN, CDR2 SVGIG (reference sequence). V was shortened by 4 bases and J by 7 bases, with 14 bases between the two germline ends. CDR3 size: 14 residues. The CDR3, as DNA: TGTGCCTGGACCCGGGGGGGCGAAAATTCACCCCTCCACTTT. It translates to CAWTRGGENSPLHF.

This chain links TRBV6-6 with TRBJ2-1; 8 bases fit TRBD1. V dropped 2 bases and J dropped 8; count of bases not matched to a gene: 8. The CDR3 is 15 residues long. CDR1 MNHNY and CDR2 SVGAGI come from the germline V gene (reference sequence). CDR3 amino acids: CASSYTRGRGDEQFF. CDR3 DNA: TGTGCCAGCAGTTACACCAGGGGGCGGGGAGATGAGCAGTTCTTC.

In nucleotides, the CDR3 is TGTGCCCTGAGAGGAAGTTACGAGCAGTACTTC. Amino acid sequence: CALRGSYEQYF. The rearrangement links TRBV30 to TRBJ2-7; D unclear. CDR1 and CDR2 (germline): GTSNPN, SVGIG (reference sequence). The CDR3 extends over 11 amino acids. Trimming removed 8 bases from V and 4 bases from J, with 12 bases in between.

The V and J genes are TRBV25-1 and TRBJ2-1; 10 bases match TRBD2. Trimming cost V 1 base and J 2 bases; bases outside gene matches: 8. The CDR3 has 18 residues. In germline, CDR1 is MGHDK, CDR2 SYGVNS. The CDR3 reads CASSEFGSGGRAYNEQFF. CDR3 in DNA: TGTGCCAGCAGTGAATTCGGTAGCGGGGGGAGAGCCTACAATGAGCAGTTCTTC.

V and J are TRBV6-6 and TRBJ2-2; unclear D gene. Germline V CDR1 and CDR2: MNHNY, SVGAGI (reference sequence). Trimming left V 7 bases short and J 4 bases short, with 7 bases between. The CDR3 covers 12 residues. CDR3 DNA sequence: TGTGCCAGCATGTCGCGCACCGGGGAGCTGTTTTTT. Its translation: CASMSRTGELFF.

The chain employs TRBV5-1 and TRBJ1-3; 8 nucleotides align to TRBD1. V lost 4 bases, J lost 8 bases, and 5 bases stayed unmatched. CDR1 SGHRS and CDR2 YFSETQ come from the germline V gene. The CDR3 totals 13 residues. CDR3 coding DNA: TGCGCCAGCAGCGCTGACAGGGGCGACACCATATATTTT. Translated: CASSADRGDTIYF.